These 10 T cell receptor beta chains share one sample of origin, sequenced in a study of human versus mouse CDR3 diversity and MHC coevolution. Sequenced by immunoSEQ multiplex PCR; TCRdb stores in-frame clones only, minus some. The sample shows fewer than 100,000 clones, roughly 95% of them seen only once. The sequencing sample was made of naive CD4+ T cells from blood. Subset here: CD45RO-negative CD62L-positive naive CD4 T cells. These receptors came from a person aged 25 to 69 in good health.

J is TRBJ1-4 and V is TRBV7-9, with D possibly TRBD1 on 5 matching bases. Trimming removed 3 bases from V and 7 bases from J, with 12 bases in between. Germline V gene sequence: CDR1 SEHNR, CDR2 FQNEAQ (reference sequence). This CDR3 is built from 14 residues. CDR3 amino acids: CASSLRGTVEKLFF. Here the CDR3 DNA reads TGTGCCAGCAGCTTGCGGGGGACCGTTGAAAAACTGTTTTTT.

The genes are TRBV18 and TRBJ1-1; TRBD1 matches 7 bases. Unmatched junction bases numbered 6, after V lost 1 base and J lost 7 bases. CDR1 and CDR2 from the germline V gene are KGHSH and LQKENI. There are 14 residues in the CDR3. CDR3 amino acids: CASSPLTGSLEAFF. The CDR3 nucleotides are TGTGCCAGCTCACCACTGACAGGGTCCCTTGAAGCTTTCTTT. Based on the CDR3 plus reference TRBV18 and TRBJ1-1, the full variable domain is NAGVMQNPRHLVRRRGQEARLRCSPMKGHSHVYWYRQLPEEGLKFMVYLQKENIIDESGMPKERFSAEFPKEGPSILRIQQVVRGDSAAYFCASSPLTGSLEAFFGQGTRLTVV.

The chain is built from TRBV2 and TRBJ2-6; D is possibly TRBD1 (6 bases). CDR3 length equals 14 residues. Trimming took off 9 bases at V and 1 base at J, with 10 bases between the two ends. Per the germline V gene, CDR1 is SNHLY and CDR2 is FYNNEI. CDR3 sequence: CASLDRSGANVLTF. CDR3 nucleotide sequence: TGTGCCAGTCTGGACAGATCTGGGGCCAACGTCCTGACTTTC.

The rearrangement links TRBV5-1 to TRBJ1-1, with a tentative D call TRBD1 (6 bases). The V gene lost 5 bases and the J gene lost 0 bases, with 14 bases spanning the gap. CDR1 SGHRS and CDR2 YFSETQ come from the germline V gene. The CDR3 is made up of 15 amino acids. The CDR3 protein is CASRRGTPLNTEAFF. For the CDR3, the DNA is TGCGCCAGCAGGCGAGGGACACCTTTGAACACTGAAGCTTTCTTT.

This chain links TRBV11-1 with TRBJ1-4, with 8 nucleotides matching TRBD1. The CDR3 totals 14 residues. The germline V gene has CDR1 SGHAT and CDR2 FQDESV (reference sequence). With 5 bases clipped from V and 6 bases from J, the junction kept 5 bases outside the gene matches. CDR3 nucleotides: TGTGCCAGCAGCAATCGACAGGGGCATGAAAAACTGTTTTTT. This codes for CASSNRQGHEKLFF. The full variable domain, in which reference TRBV11-1 and TRBJ1-4 provide the parts outside the CDR3, is EAEVAQSPRYKITEKSQAVAFWCDPISGHATLYWYRQILGQGPELLVQFQDESVVDDSQLPKDRFSAERLKGVDSTLKIQPAELGDSAMYLCASSNRQGHEKLFFGSGTQLSVL.

V is TRBV7-2 and J is TRBJ2-5, with D perhaps TRBD2 (7 bases). With 1 base removed from V and 6 bases from J, the gap between germline ends came to 21 bases. CDR3 size: 17 residues. Per germline, CDR1 SGHTA and CDR2 FQGNSA. The CDR3 loop is CASSLVGRGRRSQTQYF. The CDR3 DNA reads as TGTGCCAGCAGCTTAGTCGGGCGGGGGCGTAGGAGTCAGACCCAGTACTTC.

CDR3: CASSRGQVGTYEQYF. In DNA, the CDR3 is TGTGCCAGCAGCCGTGGACAGGTCGGTACCTACGAGCAGTACTTC. This chain links TRBV6-1 with TRBJ2-7, with TRBD1 matching 7 bases. V was pared by 6 bases and J by 2 bases, with 10 bases of the junction left unmatched. The CDR3 sequence is 15 residues long. The V gene's germline CDR1 is MNHNS and CDR2 SASEGT.

The chain carries TRBV19 and TRBJ2-2, with TRBD1 identical over 10 bases. The V segment lost 7 bases and the J segment 7 bases; nucleotides outside the gene matches: 12. The CDR3 totals 16 residues. Germline loops: CDR1 LNHDA, CDR2 SQIVND (reference sequence). CDR3 residues: CASNGRTRTGGGELFF. The CDR3 region has the DNA TGTGCCAGTAATGGGAGGACCCGGACAGGGGGCGGGGAGCTGTTTTTT.

V gene TRBV19 combines with J gene TRBJ1-1; tentatively, D is TRBD1 (5 bases). Germline V gene sequence: CDR1 LNHDA, CDR2 SQIVND (reference sequence). Trimming took off 9 bases at V and 4 bases at J, with 18 bases between the two ends. The CDR3 runs to 14 residues. CDR3 sequence: CASRSMGRGTEAFF. CDR3 coding DNA: TGTGCCAGCCGCTCGATGGGGAGGGGCACTGAAGCTTTCTTT.

The V gene is TRBV6-1, the J gene TRBJ2-7; possibly TRBD1 for D (6 bases). CDR1 MNHNS and CDR2 SASEGT come from the germline V gene. Trimming stripped 6 bases from V and 5 bases from J, with 17 bases between. The CDR3 is made up of 14 amino acids. Here the CDR3 reads CASRDPQGNHEQYF. The CDR3 region has the DNA TGTGCCAGCAGGGATCCTCAGGGGAACCACGAGCAGTACTTC.